Below are 24 T cell receptor beta chains sequenced from a single sample in a study of blood T cells in healthy people across ages. The authors ran a second PCR of 7 to 11 cycles using a sample-barcoded 5' primer and a J-beta primer mix. TCRdb called the 5' RACE reads again in MiXCR, with one record for every CDR3 protein. The sample consists of 710,000 or so distinct CDR3 sequences, 22% of them appearing once. Sequencing was performed on blood. These receptors originate from a man between 65 and 79 years old in good health.

The sample holds a few counts of this clonotype. The rearrangement links TRBV20-1 to TRBJ2-6, with TRBD1 identical over 7 bases. The CDR3 has 15 residues. Per germline, CDR1 DFQATT and CDR2 SNEGSKA (reference sequence). V was clipped by 5 bases and J by 0 bases; unmatched bases: 4. The CDR3 is CSAGDRHSGANVLTF. Written as DNA, the CDR3 is TGCAGTGCTGGGGACAGACACTCTGGGGCCAACGTCCTGACTTTC.

The table lists this clonotype with a few counts. The V gene is TRBV29-1, the J gene TRBJ1-2; 9 bases agree with TRBD1. Germline CDR1 reads SQVTM; CDR2 reads ANQGSEA. This CDR3 is built from 16 residues. The ends lost 5 bases at V and 3 bases at J; junction bases unmatched: 13. In DNA, the CDR3 is TGCAGCGTTCTCGCTGACGGGACAGGGCTATACTATGGCTACACCTTC. It is translated as CSVLADGTGLYYGYTF.

J is TRBJ1-2 and V is TRBV29-1; no reliable D call. CDR1 SQVTM and CDR2 ANQGSEA come from the germline V gene. The germline V and J ends were trimmed by 2 bases and 1 base, with 11 bases remaining between them. This CDR3 contains 14 residues. Here the CDR3 DNA reads TGCAGCGTTGAATTGCGGGCCCTTAACTATGGCTACACCTTC. It encodes CSVELRALNYGYTF.

This clonotype showed up many times. The rearrangement uses TRBV5-1 and TRBJ2-1, with TRBD2 identical over 11 bases. After removal of 2 bases from V and 8 bases from J, the junction contained 3 bases not matched to a gene. CDR1 and CDR2 from the germline V gene are SGHRS and YFSETQ. This CDR3 spans 14 amino acids. DNA for the CDR3: TGCGCCAGCAGCTTCGGGACTAGCGGTGATGAGCAGTTCTTC. Encoded protein: CASSFGTSGDEQFF.

This chain's CDR3 is CSVVSGTGGSGELFF. The CDR3 DNA is TGCAGCGTTGTATCCGGGACAGGGGGTTCCGGGGAGCTGTTTTTT. The chain joins TRBV29-1 to TRBJ2-2; 11 nucleotides align to TRBD1. Trimming removed 4 bases from V and 6 bases from J; junction bases left unmatched: 7. Germline V gene lookup returns CDR1 SQVTM and CDR2 ANQGSEA. The length of the CDR3 is 15 residues.

The chain uses TRBV5-1 and TRBJ2-5; D gene uncertain. The CDR3 spans 14 residues. Germline lookup yields CDR1 SGHRS and CDR2 YFSETQ. Trimming pared 1 base from V and 0 bases from J, leaving 7 bases between. CDR3 sequence: CASSLRLDQETQYF. CDR3 in DNA: TGCGCCAGCAGCTTGAGACTGGACCAAGAGACCCAGTACTTC.

The rearrangement joins TRBV5-1 to TRBJ2-3, with TRBD1 matching 9 bases. This CDR3 has 15 amino acids. V gave up 2 bases and J gave up 4 bases; unmatched junction bases: 5. Germline V lookup: CDR1 SGHRS, CDR2 YFSETQ. CDR3 sequence reads: CASSLQGARPDTQYF. CDR3 nucleotides: TGCGCCAGCAGCTTACAGGGGGCGCGGCCAGATACGCAGTATTTT.

The chain is built from TRBV25-1 and TRBJ2-5, with D perhaps assigned TRBD1 or TRBD2 (6 bases each). Germline values: CDR1 MGHDK, CDR2 SYGVNS. The CDR3 sequence is 12 residues long. Trimming removed 5 bases from V and 5 bases from J, with 9 bases in between. The CDR3 reads CASSRGDETQYF. CDR3 coding DNA: TGTGCCAGCAGTAGGGGGGACGAGACCCAGTACTTC.

The CDR3 loop is CASSWDSSEQFF. DNA of the CDR3: TGTGCCAGCAGTTGGGACAGCAGTGAGCAGTTCTTC. This sequence joins TRBV12-3 or TRBV12-4 and TRBJ2-1; TRBD1 agrees at 7 bases. This CDR3 is built from 12 residues. Trimming cost V 4 bases and J 9 bases; bases outside gene matches: 3.

This clonotype appeared a few times. The chain has TRBV20-1 and TRBJ1-2; D may be TRBD1 (5 bases). CDR3 size: 13 residues. Germline CDR1 is DFQATT and CDR2 is SNEGSKA (reference sequence). Trimming took off 6 bases at V and 3 bases at J, with 14 bases between the two ends. CDR3 nucleotide sequence: TGCAGTGCCCCCGGGGCCAGGGACTATGGCTACACCTTC. Translating it yields CSAPGARDYGYTF.

This chain uses TRBV27 with TRBJ1-4; 9 nucleotides align to TRBD1. J gave up 6 bases and V 4 bases, and 6 bases lay outside the gene matches. The CDR3 is made up of 15 amino acids. Germline V gives CDR1 MNHEY, CDR2 SMNVEV (reference sequence). DNA for the CDR3: TGTGCCAGCAGTTCGTCCGGGACAGGGTATGAAAAACTGTTTTTT. Protein product: CASSSSGTGYEKLFF.

Many counts were recorded for this clonotype. This chain links TRBV5-1 with TRBJ2-2, with a tentative D call TRBD2 (5 bases). The germline CDR1 and CDR2 sequences are SGHRS and YFSETQ. Trimming removed 4 bases from V and 3 bases from J, with 10 bases in between. The CDR3 runs 14 residues. The CDR3, as DNA: TGCGCCAGCAGCCTAGCCCTGGACACCGGGGAGCTGTTTTTT. It yields the protein CASSLALDTGELFF.

The rearrangement links TRBV28 to TRBJ1-4; tentative D call: TRBD1 (5 bases). Trimming removed 5 bases from V and 7 bases from J, with 14 bases in between. The CDR3 extends over 14 amino acids. Germline V CDR1 and CDR2: MDHEN, SYDVKM. CDR3 protein: CASSRQNRLEKLFF. CDR3 nucleotide sequence: TGTGCCAGCAGTCGACAGAACAGACTTGAAAAACTGTTTTTT.

This clonotype was detected a few times. The CDR3 loop reads CASSQERRLAEDTQYF. The CDR3 region has the DNA TGTGCCAGCAGCCAAGAGAGGCGACTAGCGGAAGATACGCAGTATTTT. The rearrangement joins TRBV3-1 to TRBJ2-3, with TRBD2 matching over 9 bases. V lost 0 bases and J lost 5; bases outside the gene matches: 6. The CDR3 is made up of 16 amino acids. Looked up from germline, CDR1 is LGHDT and CDR2 is YNNKEL (reference sequence).

This clonotype has just a few counts. The chain recombines TRBV5-4 with TRBJ1-2; a weak D match, TRBD1 (6 bases). V lost 5 bases and J lost 4, with 18 bases in between. The CDR3 contains 15 residues. In germline, CDR1 is SGHNT, CDR2 YYREEE (reference sequence). CDR3 protein: CASSLQGSGSYGYTF. The DNA of the CDR3 is TGTGCCAGCAGTTTACAGGGTAGCGGATCCTATGGCTACACCTTC.

The V call is TRBV4-1, the J call TRBJ1-2; TRBD1 matches 8 bases. The germline V gene has CDR1 MGHRA and CDR2 YSYEKL. The J segment lost 4 bases and the V segment lost 0 bases, leaving 4 bases of the junction unmatched. The CDR3 has 15 amino acids. For the CDR3, the DNA is TGCGCCAGCAGCCAAGACCCGACAGGGGTCTATGGCTACACCTTC. Translated, it gives CASSQDPTGVYGYTF.

The V gene is TRBV2, the J gene TRBJ2-3; no clear D gene. Germline V gene lookup returns CDR1 SNHLY and CDR2 FYNNEI. Trimming took off 5 bases at V and 5 bases at J, with 11 bases between the two ends. CDR3 length equals 13 residues. CDR3 sequence: CASSRWDRDTQYF. The DNA for the CDR3 is TGTGCCAGCAGTCGGTGGGATCGAGATACGCAGTATTTT.

This clonotype turned up a few times. The V and J genes are TRBV4-1 and TRBJ2-1, with TRBD1 matching over 10 bases. The end of the DNA fits TRBJ2-5 better, so the J call may be wrong. Germline loops: CDR1 MGHRA, CDR2 YSYEKL. The CDR3 sequence is 16 residues long. The CDR3 nucleotides are TGCGCCAGCAGCCAAGACTCCGGGACAGGGGTAGAGACCCAGTACTTC. As protein: CASSQDSGTGVETQYF.

The chain has TRBV7-2 and TRBJ2-3; no clear D gene. In germline, CDR1 is SGHTA, CDR2 FQGNSA. This CDR3 is built from 13 residues. Trimming took 2 bases from V and 4 from J, leaving 7 bases between them. In DNA, the CDR3 is TGTGCCAGCAGCTTATGGGCCGCAGATACGCAGTATTTT. Its translation: CASSLWAADTQYF.

This clonotype was recorded a few times. This chain uses TRBV6-2 or TRBV6-3 with TRBJ1-6; 7 bases are shared with TRBD1. Germline loops: CDR1 MNHEY, CDR2 SVGEGT. With V trimmed by 6 bases and J by 9 bases, 11 bases remained unmatched. The CDR3 covers 15 residues. The CDR3 DNA reads TGTGCCAGCAGCCTGATGACAGGGCACCCTTCACCCCTCCACTTT. It is translated as CASSLMTGHPSPLHF.

This clonotype was detected ten times or more. J is TRBJ2-3 and V is TRBV5-1; D not certain. The V and J ends lost 7 bases and 0 bases respectively, with 15 bases between them. The length of the CDR3 is 15 residues. Germline CDR1 is SGHRS and CDR2 is YFSETQ. The CDR3 is CASRNFPTSTDTQYF. CDR3 sequence (DNA): TGCGCCAGCCGCAACTTTCCCACTAGCACAGATACGCAGTATTTT.

This chain links TRBV5-5 with TRBJ2-7; D unclear. The assigned J gene may be wrong: the sequence end matches TRBJ2-5 better. Germline values: CDR1 SGHKS, CDR2 YYEKEE (reference sequence). The CDR3 has 13 amino acids. The CDR3 here is CASSQPLSETQYF. The CDR3 nucleotides are TGTGCCAGCAGCCAGCCCCTCTCCGAGACCCAGTACTTC.

The chain links TRBV12-3 or TRBV12-4 to TRBJ2-7; TRBD1 matches at 8 bases. The CDR3 sequence is 18 residues long. J lost 0 bases, V lost 3 bases, and 13 bases had no gene match. The CDR3 here is CASSFCDQTGADSYEQYV. In nucleotides, the CDR3 is TGTGCCAGCAGTTTTTGCGACCAGACAGGGGCGGACTCCTACGAGCAGTACGTC.

This clonotype occurred a few times. This chain connects TRBV20-1 to TRBJ2-3; TRBD2 matches at 9 bases. This CDR3 is built from 13 residues. CDR1 and CDR2 (germline): DFQATT, SNEGSKA (reference sequence). Trimming at V came to 3 bases and at J to 4 bases, leaving 2 bases not matched to a gene. CDR3 amino acids: CSARTSGSDTQYF. The CDR3 DNA sequence: TGCAGTGCTAGGACTAGCGGCTCAGATACGCAGTATTTT.